Listed here are 20 T cell receptor beta chains from one sample, sequenced in a study of OX40 agonist ivuxolimab in advanced cancers. Repertoires were generated with immunoSEQ multiplex PCR, while TCRdb's copy carries only in-frame clones and drops some. The sample consists of approximately 77,000 clones, about 90% of them appearing once. The sequencing used CD4+ or CD8+ T cells sorted from blood, collected in a trial of the OX40 agonist ivuxolimab. All receptors come from an adult with an advanced solid tumor such as melanoma, head and neck, liver or kidney cancer.

CDR3 region: CAWSVYSTASYEQYF. CDR3 sequence (DNA): TGTGCCTGGAGTGTATACTCGACAGCCTCCTACGAGCAGTACTTC. The chain joins TRBV30 to TRBJ2-7; D perhaps matches TRBD1 (5 bases). There are 15 residues in the CDR3. V was shortened by 0 bases and J by 0 bases, with 12 bases between the two germline ends. CDR1 GTSNPN and CDR2 SVGIG come from the germline V gene (reference sequence).

CDR3 residues: CASRFWGLALVCEQYF. CDR3 coding DNA: TGTGCCAGCAGGTTTTGGGGACTAGCGCTTGTCTGCGAGCAGTACTTC. The chain links TRBV5-4 to TRBJ2-7; TRBD2 matches at 10 bases. CDR1 is SGHNT and CDR2 is YYREEE in the germline V gene (reference sequence). This CDR3 is 16 amino acids long. Losses at the gene ends were 5 bases for V and 6 bases for J; bases not matched to a gene: 14.

The gene calls are TRBV7-2 and TRBJ1-2; TRBD1 matches at 7 bases. V lost 4 bases, J lost 5 bases, and 7 bases stayed unmatched. The CDR3 is 14 residues long. Germline V gene sequence: CDR1 SGHTA, CDR2 FQGNSA. CDR3 protein: CASSSRTGDYGYTF. In nucleotides, the CDR3 is TGTGCCAGCAGCTCCCGGACAGGCGATTATGGCTACACCTTC.

The chain recombines TRBV18 with TRBJ1-1, with D uncertain. The CDR3 runs 14 residues. The V gene's germline CDR1 is KGHSH and CDR2 LQKENI. Trimming shortened V by 0 bases and J by 3 bases, and 8 bases separated the two germline ends. This CDR3 reads CASSPPQGDTEAFF. The CDR3 DNA follows: TGTGCCAGCTCACCACCCCAAGGAGACACTGAAGCTTTCTTT.

V gene TRBV11-3 combines with J gene TRBJ1-1; D might be TRBD1 (6 bases). CDR3 length equals 14 residues. The germline V and J ends were trimmed by 3 bases and 5 bases, with 13 bases remaining between them. The germline CDR1 and CDR2 sequences are SGHNT and YENEEA. The CDR3: CASSLGKRGTEAFF. In DNA, the CDR3 is TGTGCCAGCAGCTTGGGGAAAAGGGGGACTGAAGCTTTCTTT. The whole variable domain, remainder taken from reference TRBV11-3 and TRBJ1-1, is EAGVVQSPRYKIIEKKQPVAFWCNPISGHNTLYWYLQNLGQGPELLIRYENEEAVDDSQLPKDRFSAERLKGVDSTLKIQPAELGDSAVYLCASSLGKRGTEAFFGQGTRLTVV.

This clone was detected once. CDR3 sequence: CASSYRRGLNTEAFF. In DNA, the CDR3 is TGTGCCAGTAGTTACCGCCGGGGTTTGAACACTGAAGCTTTCTTT. This chain uses TRBV19 with TRBJ1-1; no firm D call. V lost 5 bases and J 0 bases, leaving 13 bases between the germline ends. Germline lookup yields CDR1 LNHDA and CDR2 SQIVND (reference sequence). This CDR3 has 15 amino acids.

This rearrangement joins TRBV30 to TRBJ1-3; D gene unclear. Germline V CDR1 and CDR2: GTSNPN, SVGIG (reference sequence). Trimming took off 0 bases at V and 4 bases at J, with 4 bases between the two ends. This CDR3 contains 12 residues. CDR3 sequence (DNA): TGTGCCTGGAGTGTACGGGGAAACACCATATATTTT. Translating gives CAWSVRGNTIYF. Looking up the rest from reference TRBV30 and TRBJ1-3 gives the full variable domain: SQTIHQWPATLVQPVGSPLSLECTVEGTSNPNLYWYRQAAGRGLQLLFYSVGIGQISSEVPQNLSASRPQDRQFILSSKKLLLSDSGFYLCAWSVRGNTIYFGEGSWLTVV.

This chain joins TRBV7-9 and TRBJ2-7; 9 bases are a match to TRBD2. From germline, CDR1 is SEHNR and CDR2 FQNEAQ (reference sequence). J gave up 5 bases and V 4 bases, and 3 bases lay outside the gene matches. The length of the CDR3 is 13 residues. Here the CDR3 reads CASSSSGTNEQYF. The CDR3, as DNA: TGTGCCAGCAGCTCTAGCGGGACGAACGAGCAGTACTTC.

The chain recombines TRBV28 with TRBJ2-1; TRBD2 aligns across 9 bases. Germline lookup yields CDR1 MDHEN and CDR2 SYDVKM. Losses at the gene ends were 7 bases for V and 7 bases for J; bases not matched to a gene: 5. The CDR3 extends over 13 amino acids. The CDR3 bases are TGTGCCAGCAATAGCGGGAGATATAATGAGCAGTTCTTC. Amino acids: CASNSGRYNEQFF.

This chain uses TRBV30 with TRBJ1-1, with 9 bases aligning to TRBD1. Germline trimming cut 2 bases from V and 3 bases from J; bases unmatched to any gene: 4. The CDR3 covers 14 residues. Germline V lookup: CDR1 GTSNPN, CDR2 SVGIG (reference sequence). The CDR3 region has the DNA TGTGCCTGGAGTACAGGGGGCCTTCACACTGAAGCTTTCTTT. It specifies CAWSTGGLHTEAFF.

This chain connects TRBV7-3 to TRBJ2-2; 8 bases fit TRBD2. The germline CDR1 and CDR2 sequences are SGHTA and FQGTGA. The CDR3 covers 15 residues. V lost 2 bases and J lost 6; bases outside the gene matches: 5. This CDR3 reads CASSLLSGTAGELFF. The CDR3 DNA reads TGTGCCAGCAGCTTACTTAGCGGGACCGCCGGGGAGCTGTTTTTT.

This chain uses TRBV10-2 with TRBJ1-1; 9 positions match TRBD1. The CDR3 sequence is 15 residues long. Germline V gene data show CDR1 as WSHSY and CDR2 as SAAADI. Unmatched junction bases numbered 6, after V lost 6 bases and J lost 1 base. CDR3 DNA sequence: TGCGCCAGCAGGACCAGGACAGGGGAGAACACTGAAGCTTTCTTT. It translates to CASRTRTGENTEAFF.

The chain carries TRBV30 and TRBJ2-7; tentative D call: TRBD1 (5 bases). The CDR3 loop spans 16 amino acids. Deletions cut 3 bases from V and 6 bases from J, with 24 bases between. The germline gives CDR1 GTSNPN, CDR2 SVGIG (reference sequence). The CDR3 is CAWSHDHTLRGSEQYF. The CDR3 bases are TGTGCCTGGAGCCACGACCATACATTAAGGGGTTCCGAGCAGTACTTC.

The chain carries TRBV7-2 and TRBJ2-3, with 9 nucleotides matching TRBD2. Germline V gene sequence: CDR1 SGHTA, CDR2 FQGNSA. CDR3 length: 14 residues. Germline trimming cut 4 bases from V and 6 bases from J; bases unmatched to any gene: 5. The CDR3 region has the DNA TGTGCCAGCAGCTCCGGGACTAGCTGGGATACGCAGTATTTT. It yields the protein CASSSGTSWDTQYF. The full variable domain, its missing parts supplied by reference TRBV7-2 and TRBJ2-3, is GAGVSQSPSNKVTEKGKDVELRCDPISGHTALYWYRQSLGQGLEFLIYFQGNSAPDKSGLPSDRFSAERTGGSVSTLTIQRTQQEDSAVYLCASSSGTSWDTQYFGPGTRLTVL.

The chain has TRBV19 and TRBJ2-7, with 9 bases identical to TRBD1. Germline V gives CDR1 LNHDA, CDR2 SQIVND (reference sequence). CDR3 length: 13 residues. The J segment lost 5 bases and the V segment lost 3 bases, leaving 2 bases of the junction unmatched. CDR3 sequence (DNA): TGTGCCAGTAGTATCAGGACAGGGGACGAGCAGTACTTC. Its protein is CASSIRTGDEQYF.

The V call is TRBV5-4, the J call TRBJ2-7; a possible D gene is TRBD2 (6 bases). The CDR3 consists of 14 residues. V lost 4 bases to trimming and J lost 5 bases, with 16 bases between them. CDR1 is SGHNT and CDR2 is YYREEE in the germline V gene (reference sequence). The CDR3 loop reads CASSVDAGSHEQYF. For the CDR3, the DNA is TGTGCCAGCAGCGTGGACGCCGGGAGCCACGAGCAGTACTTC.

In nucleotides, the CDR3 is TGTGCCAGTAGTAAGTTCGACTCCTACGAGCAGTACTTC. This gives the protein CASSKFDSYEQYF. This chain connects TRBV19 to TRBJ2-7; D is ambiguous. CDR1 and CDR2 from the germline V gene are LNHDA and SQIVND (reference sequence). Trimming left V 4 bases short and J 0 bases short, with 7 bases between. The CDR3 is made up of 13 amino acids.

The J gene is TRBJ2-1, the V gene TRBV6-5; D uncertain. Trimming shortened V by 0 bases and J by 11 bases, and 11 bases separated the two germline ends. CDR1 is MNHEY and CDR2 is SVGAGI in the germline V gene. The CDR3 sequence is 13 residues long. CDR3 in amino acids: CASSYSRAPKQFF. In DNA, the CDR3 is TGTGCCAGCAGTTACTCCCGGGCTCCGAAGCAGTTCTTC.

The chain couples TRBV7-2 to TRBJ2-7; 10 bases agree with TRBD2. This CDR3 contains 15 residues. Unmatched junction bases numbered 5, after V lost 3 bases and J lost 3 bases. The germline CDR1 and CDR2 sequences are SGHTA and FQGNSA. As DNA, the CDR3 is TGTGCCAGCAGCTTTTCGGCTAGCGGGAGCTACGAGCAGTACTTC. Protein sequence: CASSFSASGSYEQYF.

The chain has TRBV7-9 and TRBJ2-7, with a weak D call TRBD1 (5 bases). Trimming removed 5 bases from V and 3 bases from J, with 11 bases in between. The CDR3 spans 13 residues. Germline values: CDR1 SEHNR, CDR2 FQNEAQ (reference sequence). This CDR3 reads CASSTRVYYEQYF. The DNA of the CDR3 is TGTGCCAGCAGCACCAGGGTTTACTACGAGCAGTACTTC.